These T cell receptor beta chains were read from a single sample in a study of blood T cells in healthy people across ages. Via MiXCR, TCRdb re-called the 5' RACE reads, giving one row per CDR3 protein. The sample lists 1.5 million to 2 million distinct CDR3 sequences, roughly 30% occurring once. The specimen sequenced was blood. These TCRs come from a woman aged 25 to 39 in good health. Each CDR3 is given with its conserved first and last residue. A D gene is named only where the DNA matches it firmly. A clone size is listed for some rows: how often the clone was seen (once, few, many), or a class if it is expanded.

J	size	V	D	CDR3	DNA
TRBJ2-7	many	TRBV29-1	TRBD2	CSVEGGTLGTYEQYF	TGCAGCGTTGAGGGAGGGACTCTCGGGACCTACGAGCAGTACTTC
TRBJ1-1	.	TRBV7-2	.	CPSSSGGRTTEAFF	TGTCCCAGCAGCTCGGGGGGGCGAACCACTGAAGCTTTCTTT
TRBJ2-7	.	TRBV29-1	TRBD1	CSAKDRVHEQYF	TGCAGCGCTAAAGACAGGGTGCACGAGCAGTACTTC
TRBJ2-3	.	TRBV5-1	TRBD2	CASSGRGDRTDTQYF	TGCGCCAGCAGCGGACGGGGGGACCGCACAGATACGCAGTATTTT
TRBJ2-3	.	TRBV11-2	.	CASSLGRGPWDTQYF	TGTGCCAGCAGCTTAGGGAGGGGCCCCTGGGATACGCAGTATTTT
TRBJ2-5	once	TRBV24-1	TRBD2	CATSDSTSGSLGWQYF	TGTGCCACCAGTGATTCGACTAGCGGGAGCCTAGGGTGGCAGTACTTC
TRBJ1-1	few	TRBV3-1	.	CASSHQARGTEAFF	TGTGCCAGCAGCCACCAAGCAAGGGGCACTGAAGCTTTCTTT
TRBJ2-1	few	TRBV27	.	CASSYGGGGPDEQFF	TGTGCCAGCAGCTACGGAGGCGGGGGCCCGGATGAGCAGTTCTTC
TRBJ2-7	.	TRBV4-3	TRBD2	CASSRVLAGNEQYF	TGCGCCAGCAGCCGGGTGCTAGCGGGAAATGAGCAGTACTTC
TRBJ1-2	.	TRBV7-9	.	CAALGHLNYGYTF	TGTGCCGCTCTAGGACACCTTAACTATGGCTACACCTTC
TRBJ2-5	many	TRBV4-1	.	CASSQLASSQETQYF	TGCGCCAGCAGCCAACTCGCCAGCTCTCAAGAGACCCAGTACTTC
TRBJ2-7	few	TRBV7-2	.	CASRFSSSYEQYF	TGTGCCAGCAGGTTTTCCAGCTCCTACGAGCAGTACTTC
TRBJ2-7	many	TRBV27	TRBD1	CASSPKGTGWYEQYF	TGTGCCAGCAGCCCCAAAGGGACAGGGTGGTACGAGCAGTACTTC
TRBJ2-3	many	TRBV29-1	TRBD1	CSVEWDRGDTQYF	TGCAGCGTCGAATGGGACAGGGGAGATACGCAGTATTTT
TRBJ2-7	.	TRBV12-3/TRBV12-4	TRBD2	CASRARTSGYDEQYF	TGTGCCAGCAGGGCCAGGACTAGCGGGTACGACGAGCAGTACTTC
TRBJ2-5	few	TRBV18	.	CASSPRNGQETPYF	TGTGCCAGCTCACCGCGAAACGGACAAGAGACCCCGTACTTC
TRBJ2-7	few	TRBV20-1	.	CSASGGGGSSYEQYF	TGCAGTGCTAGTGGAGGTGGGGGATCCTCCTACGAGCAGTACTTC
TRBJ2-1	.	TRBV6-5	TRBD2	CVSSYPGTSGGAGDEQFF	TGTGTCAGCAGTTACCCAGGGACTAGCGGGGGGGCCGGGGATGAGCAGTTCTTC
TRBJ2-7	.	TRBV7-2	.	CASSGTRGGYEQYF	TGTGCCAGCAGTGGGACTCGCGGAGGGTACGAGCAGTACTTC
TRBJ2-3	many	TRBV20-1	TRBD2	CSARSASGSTDTQYF	TGCAGTGCTAGAAGTGCTAGCGGGAGCACAGATACGCAGTATTTT
TRBJ2-6	few	TRBV5-1	TRBD1	CASSSRQGMVGANVLTF	TGCGCCAGCAGCTCGCGACAGGGGATGGTAGGGGCCAACGTCCTGACTTTC
TRBJ2-5	.	TRBV11-2	.	CASSLFRGSYQETQYF	TGTGCCAGCAGCTTATTCCGGGGGTCCTACCAAGAGACCCAGTACTTC
TRBJ1-2	.	TRBV20-1	.	CSARDTGARGYGYTF	TGCAGTGCTAGAGACACCGGGGCCCGGGGGTATGGCTACACCTTC
TRBJ2-3	.	TRBV6-2/TRBV6-3	.	CATIVGSNGDTQYF	TGTGCCACCATTGTGGGATCCAACGGAGATACGCAGTATTTT
TRBJ1-1	.	TRBV18	TRBD1	CASSRTGAVDTEAFF	TGTGCCAGCTCACGGACAGGGGCCGTGGACACTGAAGCTTTCTTT
TRBJ1-1	few	TRBV5-1	.	CASSEFSEAFF	TGCGCCAGCAGCGAGTTCTCTGAAGCTTTCTTT
TRBJ1-1	.	TRBV27	.	CASGRRGADTEAFF	TGTGCCAGCGGCCGGCGGGGCGCCGACACTGAAGCTTTCTTT
TRBJ2-5	.	TRBV18	.	CASSRGEEETQYF	TGTGCCAGCTCACGTGGGGAAGAAGAGACCCAGTACTTC
TRBJ2-2	few	TRBV12-3/TRBV12-4	TRBD1	CASRGTEASTGELFF	TGTGCCAGCAGGGGGACAGAGGCGTCCACCGGGGAGCTGTTTTTT
TRBJ2-3	few	TRBV5-5	.	CASSLSTDTRYF	TGTGCCAGCAGCTTATCAACAGATACGCGGTATTTT
TRBJ1-1	few	TRBV2	.	CASSEAQGTEAFF	TGTGCCAGCAGTGAAGCGCAGGGCACTGAAGCTTTCTTT
TRBJ1-1	.	TRBV4-1	.	CASSQEPIGTEAFF	TGCGCCAGCAGCCAAGAACCCATAGGCACTGAAGCTTTCTTT
TRBJ1-2	few	TRBV10-3	TRBD1	CAISTGTGVYGYTF	TGTGCCATCAGTACCGGGACAGGGGTCTATGGCTACACCTTC
TRBJ2-3	.	TRBV7-2	TRBD2	CASSLETSSLNTDTQYF	TGTGCCAGCAGCTTAGAGACTAGCAGCCTCAATACGGATACGCAGTATTTT
TRBJ2-1	few	TRBV20-1	.	CSAQGPGGEQFF	TGCAGTGCGCAGGGCCCGGGTGGTGAGCAGTTCTTC
TRBJ2-7	.	TRBV5-1	TRBD1	CASSLYPGTGGYEQYF	TGCGCCAGCAGCTTGTATCCCGGGACAGGGGGCTACGAGCAGTACTTC
TRBJ2-3	few	TRBV6-5	.	CASSAGGSSPDTQYF	TGTGCCAGCAGTGCAGGGGGGTCGTCTCCAGATACGCAGTATTTT